Listed below are T cell receptor beta chains from one sample, sequenced in a study of vaccination and CD4 T cells after COVID-19. A single record per CDR3 protein comes from TCRdb applying MiXCR to the PCR reads. The data show approximately 25,000 distinct CDR3 sequences, 45% to 50% seen once. These receptors' antigens are unknown. Sequencing was performed on CD4+ T cells from blood, cultured in vitro. These TCRs come from a human donor who had recovered from COVID-19. Both conserved end residues are part of each CDR3.

v_call	cdr3_length	j_call	cdr3_aa
TRBV6-2/TRBV6-3	13	TRBJ1-5	CASKQGGNQPQHF
TRBV12-3/TRBV12-4	16	TRBJ2-7	CASSPPVGGGIGEQYF
TRBV15	14	TRBJ2-7	CATSRGAKGYEQYF
TRBV2	15	.	CASSEMAGARYEQYF
TRBV6-5	15	TRBJ1-2	CASSYNGGFRDGYTF
TRBV20-1	13	TRBJ1-4	CSAIRDNGEKLFF
TRBV27	14	TRBJ2-6	CASTDRRGANVLTF
TRBV6-1	14	TRBJ1-5	CASSIRHESQPQHF
TRBV7-6	15	TRBJ1-4	CASSPDRATTGKLFF
TRBV6-2/TRBV6-3	15	TRBJ2-7	CASRVGTSGKNEQYF
TRBV2	15	TRBJ1-6	CASTVDSSYNSPLHF
TRBV6-1	13	TRBJ2-3	CASMETVSDTQYF
TRBV18	17	TRBJ2-5	CASSPPLTSRSWETQYF
TRBV6-5	16	TRBJ1-6	CASSYAHRTPNSPLHF
TRBV7-3	14	TRBJ2-5	CASSFSGGAQTQYF
TRBV29-1	15	TRBJ2-1	CSAATSGGSYNEQFF
TRBV28	14	TRBJ2-7	CASSAYRGIYEQYF
TRBV15	17	TRBJ2-4	CATSRGILGTGRNIQYF
TRBV11-3	12	TRBJ2-5	CASSLGEETQYF
TRBV5-3	15	TRBJ2-5	CARSLAGRWRETQYF
TRBV30	12	TRBJ2-1	CAWSLTGRLQFF
TRBV28	16	TRBJ1-1	CASSPAAAAGDTEAFF
TRBV5-1	18	TRBJ2-3	CASSFGLAGGHVTGTQYF
TRBV4-1	15	TRBJ2-2	CASEPGHSNTGELFF
TRBV7-7	15	TRBJ2-2	CASSRETTNTGELFF
TRBV2	14	TRBJ1-2	CASSGDRGAYGYTF
TRBV28	16	TRBJ2-5	CASSPRRGDREETQYF
TRBV19	14	TRBJ1-2	CASNVRGPFGGYTF
TRBV5-1	15	TRBJ1-5	CASREGTGADQPQHF
TRBV5-1	14	TRBJ1-5	CASSLVVRRQPQHF
TRBV19	17	TRBJ2-6	CASSIDHGVSGANVLTF
TRBV5-4	13	TRBJ1-2	CASSLAGVYGYTF
TRBV6-2/TRBV6-3	17	TRBJ2-7	CASSSRGGLAFSYEQYF
TRBV18	13	TRBJ1-5	CASSPEGYQPQHF
TRBV10-3	14	TRBJ1-2	CANTPDRGLYGYTF
TRBV21-1	15	TRBJ1-5	CASSKEGVPRQPQHF
TRBV14	14	TRBJ2-3	CASSLEGNTDTQYF
TRBV6-2/TRBV6-3	12	TRBJ1-1	CASSYAGREAFF
TRBV2	14	TRBJ1-1	CASSPEGADTEAFF
TRBV12-3/TRBV12-4	15	TRBJ2-1	CASSLRLAGYNEQFF
TRBV6-1	13	TRBJ1-1	CVTCGQGNTEAFF
TRBV19	15	TRBJ1-2	CASSIDLRASYGYTF
TRBV20-1	14	TRBJ1-5	CSARVQGAMEPQHF
TRBV6-1	12	TRBJ1-1	CASSEGRTEAFF
TRBV20-1	14	TRBJ1-5	CSAVGRNSNQPQHF
TRBV25-1	16	TRBJ1-6	CASSAPDSSYNSPLHF
TRBV27	14	TRBJ2-7	CASSFRDSSYEQYF
TRBV7-9	16	TRBJ1-2	CASSLSRTGRDYGYTF
TRBV7-2	12	TRBJ1-3	CASSLAGNTIYF
TRBV10-1	12	TRBJ2-1	CASRGAGDEQFF
TRBV20-1	14	TRBJ2-5	CSAPEWQGQETQYF
TRBV20-1	15	TRBJ1-6	CSARSSSSYNSPPHF
TRBV11-3	13	TRBJ1-5	CASSFMADQPQHF
TRBV20-1	15	TRBJ1-1	CSARGGTGTDSEAFF
TRBV20-1	15	TRBJ1-5	CSATTTGARGQPQHF
TRBV7-2	15	TRBJ1-5	CASSLGRGLYQPQHF
TRBV6-5	15	TRBJ2-1	CASSYGGPSYNEQFF
TRBV6-1	13	TRBJ1-5	CASNLGQNQPQHF
TRBV7-9	17	TRBJ1-2	CASSLVWGLRFGYGYTF